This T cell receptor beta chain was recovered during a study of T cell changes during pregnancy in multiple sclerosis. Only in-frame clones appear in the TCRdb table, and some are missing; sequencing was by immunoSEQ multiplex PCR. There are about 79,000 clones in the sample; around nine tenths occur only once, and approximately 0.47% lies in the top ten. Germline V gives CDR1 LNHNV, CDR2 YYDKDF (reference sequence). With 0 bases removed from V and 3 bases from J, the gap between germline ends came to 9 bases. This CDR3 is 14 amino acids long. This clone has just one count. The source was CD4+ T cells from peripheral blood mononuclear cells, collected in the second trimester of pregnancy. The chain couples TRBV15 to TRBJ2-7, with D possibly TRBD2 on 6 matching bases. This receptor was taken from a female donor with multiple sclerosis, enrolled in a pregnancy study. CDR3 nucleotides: TGTGCCACCAGCAGAGATGGAGGGTTCTACGAGCAGTACTTC. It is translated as CATSRDGGFYEQYF.